This is a list of T cell receptor beta chains from one sample in a study of T-cell reconstitution after alpha-beta-depleted transplantation in children. TCRdb re-called the PCR reads through MiXCR, storing one row per CDR3 protein. The sample lists under 400,000 distinct CDR3 sequences, around 20% occurring once. Sequencing was performed on PBMCs, mostly from graft donor cells, taken 180 days after TCRalphabeta/CD19-depleted stem cell transplant. The source of these receptors is a male patient between 10 and 17 years old who had a stem cell transplant for acute lymphoblastic leukemia, so the T cells may come from the graft donor. Each CDR3 is given with its conserved first and last residue. A D gene is named only where the DNA matches it firmly. Clone size appears in some rows only: once, few, many, or a class for an expanded clone.

TRBD2,TRBV27,TRBJ2-5,.,TGTGCCACGTGGCGGGAGACCGGTGAGACCCAGTACTTC,CATWRETGETQYF
TRBD1,TRBV28,TRBJ2-2,.,TGTGCCAGCAGTTCGACCGGGACAGGGTTCACCGGGGAGCTGTTTTTT,CASSSTGTGFTGELFF
.,TRBV27,TRBJ2-1,.,TGTGCCAGCAGCGGGGTTAGGAAGCAGTTCTTC,CASSGVRKQFF
.,TRBV5-1,TRBJ1-1,.,TGCGCCAGCAGCTTACGTACGAGAGCCGCTGAAGCTTTCTTT,CASSLRTRAAEAFF
TRBD2,TRBV11-3,TRBJ2-4,.,TGTGCCAGCAGCTTGGGGGGGGACATTCAGTACTTC,CASSLGGDIQYF
TRBD2,TRBV7-6,TRBJ2-7,.,TGTGCCAGCAGCTCGGGGACTAGCGGGCTTAGCTCCTACGAGCAGTACTTC,CASSSGTSGLSSYEQYF
.,TRBV6-6,TRBJ1-4,.,TGTGCCAGCACCCCGGGCCCGTATGAAAAACTGTTTTTT,CASTPGPYEKLFF
.,TRBV20-1,TRBJ1-2,.,TGCAGTGCTAGAGCTTACCGGGAAGCAAACTATGGCTACACCTTC,CSARAYREANYGYTF
TRBD2,TRBV20-1,TRBJ2-3,.,TGCAGTGCTAGCTCTCTAGCGGGCCCCACAGATACGCAGTATTTT,CSASSLAGPTDTQYF
.,TRBV20-1,TRBJ2-5,.,TGCAGTGCTAGAGATCAGGCTAGCGGGACAGGGACCCAGTACTTC,CSARDQASGTGTQYF
TRBD2,TRBV29-1,TRBJ2-7,few,TGCAGCGTTGAGGGACTAGCGGGGGCCTACGAGCAGTACTTC,CSVEGLAGAYEQYF
TRBD1,TRBV2,TRBJ2-1,.,TGTGCCAGCAGGTCCTGGACAGGGACCTACAATGAGCAGTTCTTC,CASRSWTGTYNEQFF
.,TRBV27,TRBJ2-5,.,TGTGCCAGCAGTTGGAGCGGGCCCCAAGAGACCCAGTACTTC,CASSWSGPQETQYF
.,TRBV24-1,TRBJ2-3,few,TGTGCCACCTCCGGAGACAGGGAGGGCACAGATACGCAGTATTTT,CATSGDREGTDTQYF
.,TRBV7-6,TRBJ2-5,few,TGTGCCAGCAGCTTAGAGGGGGTGTACAGTCGGGGAGAGACCCAGTACTTC,CASSLEGVYSRGETQYF
.,TRBV6-1,TRBJ2-3,once,TGTGCCAGCACGGTCCGGGGTCATGGCACAGATACGCAGTATTTT,CASTVRGHGTDTQYF
.,TRBV12-3/TRBV12-4,TRBJ2-7,.,TGTGTCAGCAGTTTAATTGTCGGACCAGCCTACGAGCAGTACTTC,CVSSLIVGPAYEQYF
.,TRBV3-1,TRBJ2-5,.,TGTGCCAGCAGCCGAAGGAGCCAAGAGACCCAGTACTTC,CASSRRSQETQYF
TRBD2,TRBV27,TRBJ2-7,.,TGTGCCAGCAGTTTACATGCCCCCTACCTAGCGGGGGACCCGTACGAGCAGTACTTC,CASSLHAPYLAGDPYEQYF
TRBD2,TRBV6-1,TRBJ2-2,.,TGTGCCAGCAGTCTGGGCGGGAGGGTTAGGAACACCGGGGAGCTGTTTTTT,CASSLGGRVRNTGELFF
TRBD2,TRBV19,TRBJ2-1,.,TGTGCCAGTAGTATGAGGGGACTAGCGGGACCTTGGCAGTTCTTC,CASSMRGLAGPWQFF
.,TRBV29-1,TRBJ1-4,few,TGCAGCGGGGACACGGCAACTAATGAAAAACTGTTTTTT,CSGDTATNEKLFF
.,TRBV6-5,TRBJ1-5,few,TGTGCCACGACGGGTCAGCCCCAGCATTTT,CATTGQPQHF
TRBD1,TRBV5-1,TRBJ2-1,.,TGCGCCAGCAGCTTGGCGGGGACAGGGAAAGGCGCGCAGTTCTTC,CASSLAGTGKGAQFF
.,TRBV21-1,TRBJ2-1,.,TGTGCCAGCAGCAAAGAGGTGACTAGCGGGCAAGACAATGAGCAGTTCTTC,CASSKEVTSGQDNEQFF
.,TRBV12-3/TRBV12-4,TRBJ2-5,.,TGTGCCAGCAGTCAACACCGAGGGACCCAGTACTTC,CASSQHRGTQYF
TRBD1,TRBV15,TRBJ2-1,few,TGTGCCACCAGCAGAGGTTACACAGGGGGCGCGGATGAGCAGTTCTTC,CATSRGYTGGADEQFF